Listed below are T cell receptor beta chains from one sample, sequenced in a study of shared T cell receptors in the human thymus. Libraries were prepared by immunoSEQ multiplex PCR; TCRdb keeps only in-frame clonotypes and omits some of them. This sample has hundreds of thousands of clones, with approximately 83% found just once. These data are also associated with another study on human thymus T cells.

What was sequenced was thymocytes. These TCRs come from a girl under three years old with a congenital heart defect. Both conserved end residues are trimmed from each CDR3.

v_gene	CDR3aa
TRBV19	ASQPGDTGELF
TRBV6-6	ASSYGVQGTNQPQH
TRBV2	AGDSPQTYGYT
TRBV2	ASSEALRGAEAF
TRBV9	ASSVVPLGTEVYTGELF
TRBV30	AWGRGRTSTDTQY
TRBV27	ASSLNPIGSTEAF
TRBV4-1	ASSSRHIQNEKLF
TRBV27	ASRRPGQALYEQY
TRBV9	ASSHGMGHDGYT
TRBV10-2	ASRSEGLVSTDTQY
TRBV10-1	ASSEGSGEPHEQY
TRBV7-9	ASSPRTGRENEKLF
TRBV5-5	ASSLLTGRTEAF
TRBV27	ASTRRGVGVYGYT
TRBV19	ASSIRLARETQY
TRBV11-2	ASSLTGRTGEGPGV
TRBV10-2	ASSFGFREKLF
TRBV4-3	ASSQDRGAYNEQF
TRBV19	ASSIDRGQAPTDTQY
TRBV12-5	ASGWGGLETQY
TRBV5-6	ASSLERQGANTGELF
TRBV18	ASSPPEKQGLGYT
TRBV6-5	ASSQGLDSNQPQH
TRBV5-6	ASSGAETGGYGYT
TRBV25-1	ASSKPRGAPGSSEAF
TRBV4-1	ASSQHHPPRGQDGYT
TRBV28	ASSPFRGDQPQH
TRBV5-1	ASSIKETQY
TRBV7-9	ASSTNRGAGELF
TRBV6-5	ASSSTQGDGYT